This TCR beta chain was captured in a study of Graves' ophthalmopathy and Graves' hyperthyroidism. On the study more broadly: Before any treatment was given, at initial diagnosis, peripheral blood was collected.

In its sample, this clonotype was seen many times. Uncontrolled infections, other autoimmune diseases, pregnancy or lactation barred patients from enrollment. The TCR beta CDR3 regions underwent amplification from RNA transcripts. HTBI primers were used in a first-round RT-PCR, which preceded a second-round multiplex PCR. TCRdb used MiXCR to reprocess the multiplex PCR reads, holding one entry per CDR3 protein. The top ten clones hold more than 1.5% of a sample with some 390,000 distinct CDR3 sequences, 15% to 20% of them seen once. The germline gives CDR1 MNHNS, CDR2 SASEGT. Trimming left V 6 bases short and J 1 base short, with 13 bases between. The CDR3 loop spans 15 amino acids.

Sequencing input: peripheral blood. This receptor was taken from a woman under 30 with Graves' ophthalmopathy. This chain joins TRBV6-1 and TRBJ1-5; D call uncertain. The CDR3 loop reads CASRFGRGSNQPQHF. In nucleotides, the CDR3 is TGTGCCAGCAGGTTCGGACGAGGAAGCAATCAGCCCCAGCATTTT.